Listed here are 3 T cell receptor beta chains from one sample, sequenced in a study of PD-L1 blockade in urothelial cancer. This table comes from immunoSEQ multiplex PCR, and its TCRdb copy is limited to in-frame clones, with some not included. The repertoire holds about 41,000 clones, with 85% as singletons. As to time point: peripheral blood 6 weeks after treatment start. The sample consisted of PBMCs, taken around atezolizumab (anti-PD-L1) treatment. Receptor source: a man between 65 and 85 years old with urothelial cancer.

V usage is TRBV30 and J usage is TRBJ2-6; D remains ambiguous. Trimming took off 3 bases at V and 0 bases at J, with 12 bases between the two ends. The germline gives CDR1 GTSNPN, CDR2 SVGIG (reference sequence). The CDR3 is 16 amino acids. DNA of the CDR3: TGTGCCTGGAGCACGTTTCGGTACTCTGGGGCCAACGTCCTGACTTTC. It is translated as CAWSTFRYSGANVLTF.

The chain is built from TRBV27 and TRBJ2-7; 10 bases map to TRBD1. Germline V gene lookup returns CDR1 MNHEY and CDR2 SMNVEV (reference sequence). CDR3 length equals 15 residues. J gave up 2 bases and V 5 bases, and 6 bases lay outside the gene matches. CDR3 residues: CASSQGTGVTYEQYF. For the CDR3, the DNA is TGTGCCAGCAGTCAGGGGACAGGGGTAACCTACGAGCAGTACTTC.

The chain links TRBV5-1 to TRBJ2-7; maybe TRBD1 (5 bases). Trimming cost V 4 bases and J 6 bases, with 11 bases left between them. The CDR3 length is 12 residues. Germline assignment: CDR1 SGHRS and CDR2 YFSETQ. CDR3 nucleotide sequence: TGCGCCAGCAGCAGCGCAGGGTTCGAGCAGTACTTC. Translating gives CASSSAGFEQYF. Combining the CDR3 with reference TRBV5-1 and TRBJ2-7 gives the whole variable domain KAGVTQTPRYLIKTRGQQVTLSCSPISGHRSVSWYQQTPGQGLQFLFEYFSETQRNKGNFPGRFSGRQFSNSRSEMNVSTLELGDSALYLCASSSAGFEQYFGPGTRLTVT.